This passage covers 13 T cell receptor beta chains from one sample sequenced in a study of T cells after yellow fever vaccination. Using its own MiXCR run on the 5' RACE reads, TCRdb lists one record per CDR3 protein. This sample has about 350,000 distinct CDR3 sequences; 4.1% occur once, and the top ten carry roughly 25%. The sequencing used PBMCs, collected 5 days after the yellow fever booster vaccination. Receptors were obtained from a man between 18 and 29 years old who received the YFV17D yellow fever vaccine.

This clonotype was seen a handful of times. The chain uses TRBV2 and TRBJ2-1; D remains ambiguous. This CDR3 contains 12 residues. Trimming took off 6 bases at V and 7 bases at J, with 10 bases between the two ends. Germline-derived CDR1 and CDR2 are SNHLY and FYNNEI. The CDR3 is CASSAEWNEQFF. In DNA, the CDR3 is TGTGCCAGCAGCGCGGAATGGAATGAGCAGTTCTTC. Full variable domain (outside the CDR3, taken from reference TRBV2 and TRBJ2-1): EPEVTQTPSHQVTQMGQEVILRCVPISNHLYFYWYRQILGQKVEFLVSFYNNEISEKSEIFDDQFSVERPDGSNFTLKIRSTKLEDSAMYFCASSAEWNEQFFGPGTRLTVL.

This clonotype showed up just a few times. This rearrangement joins TRBV4-1 to TRBJ2-5, with D tentatively TRBD2 (5 bases). V lost 1 base and J 1 base, leaving 7 bases between the germline ends. CDR3 size: 14 residues. Per the germline V gene, CDR1 is MGHRA and CDR2 is YSYEKL. The CDR3: CASSQASGQETQYF. The CDR3 DNA reads as TGCGCCAGCAGCCAAGCAAGCGGCCAAGAGACCCAGTACTTC.

CDR3: CASSQGTGGEGEKLFF. The CDR3 nucleotides read TGCGCCAGCAGTCAAGGGACAGGGGGCGAAGGTGAAAAACTGTTTTTT. V and J are TRBV23-1 and TRBJ1-4, with TRBD1 identical over 12 bases. TRBV23-1 carries the ORF label, with uncertain function. This CDR3 comprises 16 residues. Trimming at V came to 2 bases and at J to 7 bases, leaving 5 bases not matched to a gene.

The V and J genes are TRBV9 and TRBJ2-3; 11 positions match TRBD2. Germline-derived CDR1 and CDR2 are SGDLS and YYNGEE. CDR3 length equals 17 residues. J gave up 3 bases and V 4 bases, and 10 bases lay outside the gene matches. The chain's CDR3 is CASSTPLAGGGTDTQYF. DNA for the CDR3: TGTGCCAGCAGCACACCCCTAGCGGGGGGCGGGACAGATACGCAGTATTTT.

The sample holds a few counts of this clonotype. This chain joins TRBV3-1 and TRBJ1-5; TRBD1 matches at 8 bases. The CDR3 has 17 amino acids. Unmatched junction bases numbered 11, after V lost 1 base and J lost 6 bases. Germline loops: CDR1 LGHDT, CDR2 YNNKEL (reference sequence). The CDR3 loop is CASSQGFVGQGSQPQHF. The CDR3 DNA reads TGTGCCAGCAGCCAAGGGTTTGTCGGACAGGGAAGTCAGCCCCAGCATTTT. The whole variable domain, remainder taken from reference TRBV3-1 and TRBJ1-5, is DTAVSQTPKYLVTQMGNDKSIKCEQNLGHDTMYWYKQDSKKFLKIMFSYNNKELIINETVPNRFSPKSPDKAHLNLHINSLELGDSAVYFCASSQGFVGQGSQPQHFGDGTRLSIL.

This clonotype was recorded at least ten times. J is TRBJ1-1 and V is TRBV29-1; D is uncertain. The V and J ends lost 4 bases and 0 bases respectively, with 9 bases between them. CDR1 SQVTM and CDR2 ANQGSEA come from the germline V gene. The CDR3 runs 13 residues. The CDR3 sequence: CSVAAAMNTEAFF. CDR3 in DNA: TGCAGCGTTGCTGCAGCCATGAACACTGAAGCTTTCTTT.

This clonotype has only a few counts. The rearrangement joins TRBV5-1 to TRBJ1-1; the match to TRBD1 covers 8 bases. Per germline, CDR1 SGHRS and CDR2 YFSETQ. The CDR3 is 15 residues long. The V segment lost 1 base and the J segment 3 bases; nucleotides outside the gene matches: 5. CDR3 residues: CASSLRGQVHTEAFF. CDR3 in DNA: TGCGCCAGCAGCTTGAGGGGACAGGTGCACACTGAAGCTTTCTTT.

The V and J genes are TRBV27 and TRBJ2-5; tentative D call: TRBD2 (7 bases). The V end was cut by 2 bases, the J end by 5 bases, with 15 bases between. Per germline, CDR1 MNHEY and CDR2 SMNVEV (reference sequence). The CDR3 contains 15 residues. The CDR3 DNA sequence: TGTGCCAGCAGTTTAGGGGGGGGCCTCCGGGAGACCCAGTACTTC. Amino acid sequence: CASSLGGGLRETQYF.

This clonotype was seen ten or more times. Here the CDR3 reads CASSLGGGVASPLHF. The CDR3 DNA reads as TGCGCCAGCAGCCTTGGAGGAGGGGTGGCTTCACCCCTCCACTTT. The chain employs TRBV4-3 and TRBJ1-6, with D possibly being TRBD1 (5 bases). The germline gives CDR1 LGHNA, CDR2 YSLEER. V was trimmed by 4 bases and J by 9 bases, leaving 16 bases between them. The CDR3 contains 15 residues.

This clonotype was observed a few times. The chain couples TRBV5-1 to TRBJ1-1; D might be TRBD1 (5 bases). CDR1 is SGHRS, CDR2 YFSETQ, per germline. The CDR3 totals 13 residues. V lost 7 bases and J 4 bases, leaving 14 bases between the germline ends. The CDR3 coding sequence is TGCGCCAGCCGGTGGGGGGTGGGCACTGAAGCTTTCTTT. Translation gives CASRWGVGTEAFF.

This clonotype was recorded many times. V usage is TRBV6-5 and J usage is TRBJ1-2, with a tentative D call TRBD1 (6 bases). This CDR3 spans 15 amino acids. The V end was cut by 0 bases, the J end by 2 bases, with 10 bases between. Germline CDR1 reads MNHEY; CDR2 reads SVGAGI. The CDR3 coding sequence is TGTGCCAGCAGTTACTCGGGGGGCGACAACTATGGCTACACCTTC. Translating it yields CASSYSGGDNYGYTF.

The gene calls are TRBV4-3 and TRBJ2-3; D is perhaps TRBD2 (7 bases). From germline, CDR1 is LGHNA and CDR2 YSLEER. The CDR3 is made up of 16 amino acids. Trimming took 1 base from V and 2 from J, leaving 13 bases between them. In nucleotides, the CDR3 is TGCGCCAGCAGCCAAGTTGCGGGGGCCCACACAGATACGCAGTATTTT. It codes for CASSQVAGAHTDTQYF.

The V and J genes are TRBV12-3 or TRBV12-4 and TRBJ2-5; D is undetermined. The V end was cut by 4 bases, the J end by 2 bases, with 8 bases between. CDR3 length equals 13 residues. CDR3 sequence reads: CASSWARQETQYF. The CDR3 nucleotides are TGTGCCAGCAGTTGGGCCAGGCAAGAGACCCAGTACTTC.